The rows below give T cell receptor beta chains drawn from one sample of a study of a mutant IDH1 vaccine in newly diagnosed glioma. These receptors lack a known antigen. TCRdb's table, derived via immunoSEQ multiplex PCR, lists solely in-frame clones and lacks some. The table shows around 31,000 clones, with approximately 53% occurring only once. Sequencing was performed on PBMCs, taken from a glioma patient whose treatment included an IDH1 peptide vaccine. Receptors originate from a woman younger than 35 with glioma. Both conserved end residues are part of each CDR3. The order of the fields is J gene, D gene, clone size, V gene, CDR3 DNA, CDR3 protein. D genes are given only for firm matches. Rows may omit the clone size; those that give it use once, few, many or a size class.

j_call: TRBJ1-1; d_call: -; clone_size: few; v_call: TRBV7-5; cdr3_nt: TGTGCCAGAAGCACGAAGGACAGGGTTGGCACTGAAGCTTTCTTT; cdr3_aa: CARSTKDRVGTEAFF
j_call: TRBJ1-5; d_call: -; clone_size: -; v_call: TRBV6-5; cdr3_nt: TGTGCCAGCAGTCGACTCGGGGAGAACAATCAGCCCCAGCATTTT; cdr3_aa: CASSRLGENNQPQHF
j_call: TRBJ2-3; d_call: -; clone_size: -; v_call: TRBV4-2; cdr3_nt: TGTGCCAGCAGCCAAGGGGAGCGCACAGATACGCAGTATTTT; cdr3_aa: CASSQGERTDTQYF
j_call: TRBJ2-3; d_call: -; clone_size: few; v_call: TRBV6-4; cdr3_nt: TGTGCCAGCAGTGACTCGTGGACAGGCACAGATACGCAGTATTTT; cdr3_aa: CASSDSWTGTDTQYF
j_call: TRBJ2-1; d_call: -; clone_size: -; v_call: TRBV4-2; cdr3_nt: TGTGCCAGCAGCCAAGAGGCGGGACGCCACTCCTACAATGAGCAGTTCTTC; cdr3_aa: CASSQEAGRHSYNEQFF
j_call: TRBJ2-3; d_call: TRBD1; clone_size: -; v_call: TRBV6-1; cdr3_nt: TGTGCCAGCAGTCCCGGGACAGGGTCCGATACGCAGTATTTT; cdr3_aa: CASSPGTGSDTQYF
j_call: TRBJ2-5; d_call: -; clone_size: -; v_call: TRBV14; cdr3_nt: TGTGCCAGCAGCCACCTGGACGAGAAGACCCAGTACTTC; cdr3_aa: CASSHLDEKTQYF
j_call: TRBJ1-5; d_call: -; clone_size: -; v_call: TRBV6-5; cdr3_nt: TGTGCAGCGGGACAGCCCCAGCATTTT; cdr3_aa: CAAGQPQHF
j_call: TRBJ1-4; d_call: -; clone_size: few; v_call: TRBV6-1; cdr3_nt: TGTGCCAGCAGTGCAACAGGGACACTGTTTTTT; cdr3_aa: CASSATGTLFF
j_call: TRBJ2-7; d_call: -; clone_size: -; v_call: TRBV2; cdr3_nt: TGTGCCAGCAGTGAAGAATCGGGTTTATACGAGCAGTACTTC; cdr3_aa: CASSEESGLYEQYF
j_call: TRBJ2-6; d_call: TRBD1; clone_size: -; v_call: TRBV5-8; cdr3_nt: TGTGCCAGCAGGGCAGGGGGCTTCGGGGCCAACGTCCTGACTTTC; cdr3_aa: CASRAGGFGANVLTF
j_call: TRBJ2-1; d_call: -; clone_size: -; v_call: TRBV4-2; cdr3_nt: TGTGCCAGCAGCCAAGACGGGGGCCGTAATGAGCAGTTCTTC; cdr3_aa: CASSQDGGRNEQFF
j_call: TRBJ2-7; d_call: -; clone_size: -; v_call: TRBV7-2; cdr3_nt: TGTGCCAGCAGCTTACGGTTAGACTCCTACGAGCAGTACTTC; cdr3_aa: CASSLRLDSYEQYF
j_call: TRBJ2-7; d_call: TRBD1; clone_size: -; v_call: TRBV30; cdr3_nt: TGTGCCTGGAGGGACAGGGGGAAGGGCGAGCAGTACTTC; cdr3_aa: CAWRDRGKGEQYF
j_call: TRBJ2-7; d_call: TRBD2; clone_size: -; v_call: TRBV4-2; cdr3_nt: TGTGCCAGCAGCCCCCAGCGGGAGGACTACGAGCAGTACTTC; cdr3_aa: CASSPQREDYEQYF
j_call: TRBJ1-2; d_call: -; clone_size: -; v_call: TRBV11-3; cdr3_nt: TGTGCCAGCAGCCCTAGGGGGGGAAGCTATGGCTACACCTTC; cdr3_aa: CASSPRGGSYGYTF
j_call: TRBJ2-7; d_call: -; clone_size: -; v_call: TRBV3-2; cdr3_nt: TGTGCCAGTCCACGCGAGCAGTACTTC; cdr3_aa: CASPREQYF
j_call: TRBJ2-7; d_call: TRBD1; clone_size: few; v_call: TRBV5-6; cdr3_nt: TGTGCCAGCAGCTCCAATCGCCGGGACAGGACCTACGAGCAGTACTTC; cdr3_aa: CASSSNRRDRTYEQYF
j_call: TRBJ2-4; d_call: -; clone_size: once; v_call: TRBV4-3; cdr3_nt: TGCGCCAGCAGCCAAGATGCTCGGGGTCTCCCTTACATTCAGTACTTC; cdr3_aa: CASSQDARGLPYIQYF
j_call: TRBJ1-2; d_call: TRBD1; clone_size: -; v_call: TRBV5-1; cdr3_nt: TGCGCCAGCAGCGATCCTGACAGGGGGCTACATGGCTACACCTTC; cdr3_aa: CASSDPDRGLHGYTF
j_call: TRBJ1-2; d_call: -; clone_size: -; v_call: TRBV5-1; cdr3_nt: TGCGCCAGCAGCCCAGCGGCCCCAAGAGATGGCTACACCTTC; cdr3_aa: CASSPAAPRDGYTF
j_call: TRBJ2-3; d_call: -; clone_size: -; v_call: TRBV10-3; cdr3_nt: TGTGCCATTAGGCCCAGGGAATCCACAGATACGCAGTATTTT; cdr3_aa: CAIRPRESTDTQYF
j_call: TRBJ2-7; d_call: -; clone_size: few; v_call: TRBV7-9; cdr3_nt: TGTGCCAGCAGCTTAGGGACAGAGCCCTACGAGCAGTACTTC; cdr3_aa: CASSLGTEPYEQYF
j_call: TRBJ2-5; d_call: TRBD2; clone_size: -; v_call: TRBV15; cdr3_nt: TGTGCCACCAGCAGAGACCTTAGCGGGGGGGAAGAGACCCAGTACTTC; cdr3_aa: CATSRDLSGGEETQYF
j_call: TRBJ2-1; d_call: -; clone_size: -; v_call: TRBV6-5; cdr3_nt: TGTGCCAGCACCGCGAGGGGTCCGTCATACAATGAGCAGTTCTTC; cdr3_aa: CASTARGPSYNEQFF
j_call: TRBJ1-1; d_call: TRBD1; clone_size: -; v_call: TRBV11-3; cdr3_nt: TGTGCCAGCAGCCCCGGGGACAGTTTCATGAACACTGAAGCTTTCTTT; cdr3_aa: CASSPGDSFMNTEAFF
j_call: TRBJ1-2; d_call: TRBD1; clone_size: -; v_call: TRBV30; cdr3_nt: TGTGCCTGGAGCGGTTGGACAGGTGATGGCTACACCTTC; cdr3_aa: CAWSGWTGDGYTF
j_call: TRBJ1-1; d_call: TRBD1; clone_size: -; v_call: TRBV5-8; cdr3_nt: TGTGCCAGCAGCTTGGCCGGACAGGGAAGAACTGAAGCTTTCTTT; cdr3_aa: CASSLAGQGRTEAFF
j_call: TRBJ2-2; d_call: TRBD2; clone_size: few; v_call: TRBV7-9; cdr3_nt: TGTGCCAGCAAGTACATAGCGGGAGAGGGGACCGGGGAGCTGTTTTTT; cdr3_aa: CASKYIAGEGTGELFF
j_call: TRBJ2-5; d_call: -; clone_size: few; v_call: TRBV20-1; cdr3_nt: TGCAGTGTCCAGGGAGAAGAGACCCAGTACTTC; cdr3_aa: CSVQGEETQYF
j_call: TRBJ1-1; d_call: -; clone_size: few; v_call: TRBV9; cdr3_nt: TGTGCCAGCAGCCCCCCCCGGAACACTGAAGCTTTCTTT; cdr3_aa: CASSPPRNTEAFF
j_call: TRBJ2-5; d_call: -; clone_size: -; v_call: TRBV7-9; cdr3_nt: TGTGCCAGCAGCTTAGAAGGCGATGGGCAAAAACAAGAGACCCAGTACTTC; cdr3_aa: CASSLEGDGQKQETQYF
j_call: TRBJ2-5; d_call: -; clone_size: -; v_call: TRBV11-2; cdr3_nt: TGTGCCAGCAGCCTGGGGTCGTATCAAGAGACCCAGTACTTC; cdr3_aa: CASSLGSYQETQYF
j_call: TRBJ1-1; d_call: TRBD1; clone_size: many; v_call: TRBV6-4; cdr3_nt: TGTGCCAGCAGTGCCCCGAAACGGCGTCGGACAGGTTCGAACACTGAAGCTTTCTTT; cdr3_aa: CASSAPKRRRTGSNTEAFF
j_call: TRBJ2-7; d_call: -; clone_size: few; v_call: TRBV5-1; cdr3_nt: TGCGCCAGCAGCGTCGGGCAGGCGACCTCCGAGCAGTACTTC; cdr3_aa: CASSVGQATSEQYF
j_call: TRBJ1-4; d_call: -; clone_size: few; v_call: TRBV4-1; cdr3_nt: TGCGCCAGCAGCCAAGTGGAACCGCAGGCGGCAACTAATGAAAAACTGTTTTTT; cdr3_aa: CASSQVEPQAATNEKLFF
j_call: TRBJ1-6; d_call: -; clone_size: -; v_call: TRBV4-1; cdr3_nt: TGCGCCAGCAGCCAAGAAACGGGCTGGGGTTATAATTCACCCCTCCACTTT; cdr3_aa: CASSQETGWGYNSPLHF
j_call: TRBJ2-7; d_call: -; clone_size: -; v_call: TRBV6-5; cdr3_nt: TGTGCCAGCAGTTACGACGTAAGGGCCTCCTACGAGCAGTACTTC; cdr3_aa: CASSYDVRASYEQYF
j_call: TRBJ2-7; d_call: TRBD1; clone_size: -; v_call: TRBV30; cdr3_nt: TGTGCCTGGAGTGTGTGGGGACAGCGGAACTACGAGCAGTACTTC; cdr3_aa: CAWSVWGQRNYEQYF
j_call: TRBJ2-3; d_call: -; clone_size: -; v_call: TRBV11-2; cdr3_nt: TGTGCCAGCAGCCCTCGGTATGGAAGTGTCACAGATACGCAGTATTTT; cdr3_aa: CASSPRYGSVTDTQYF
j_call: TRBJ2-7; d_call: -; clone_size: -; v_call: TRBV7-9; cdr3_nt: TGTGCCAGCAGCTTAGTCCACTACGAGCAGTACTTC; cdr3_aa: CASSLVHYEQYF
j_call: TRBJ1-1; d_call: -; clone_size: -; v_call: TRBV5-1; cdr3_nt: TGCGCCAGCAGCTACGGGACGGTGAACACTGAAGCTTTCTTT; cdr3_aa: CASSYGTVNTEAFF
j_call: TRBJ2-7; d_call: -; clone_size: once; v_call: TRBV9; cdr3_nt: TGTGCCAGCAGCGTGGGCCAGGACTACGAGCAGTACTTC; cdr3_aa: CASSVGQDYEQYF
j_call: TRBJ1-1; d_call: -; clone_size: once; v_call: TRBV18; cdr3_nt: TGTGCCAGCTCACCACAGGAATCGATTCGGGGGAACACTGAAGCTTTCTTT; cdr3_aa: CASSPQESIRGNTEAFF
j_call: TRBJ2-3; d_call: -; clone_size: -; v_call: TRBV19; cdr3_nt: TGTGCCAGTAGTCTGGGCACAGATACGCAGTATTTT; cdr3_aa: CASSLGTDTQYF